The 8 T cell receptor beta chains presented below share a single source sample, sequenced in a study of T-cell reconstitution after alpha-beta-depleted transplantation in children. The TCRbeta library was prepared with unique molecular identifiers. Each CDR3 protein is one row after TCRdb ran MiXCR on the PCR reads. The sample carries hundreds of thousands of distinct CDR3 sequences, about 15% recorded once. The starting material was PBMCs from the stem cell graft donor, obtained from the stem cell graft. These receptors came from a human donor who donated a stem cell graft to a child with acute myeloid leukemia.

In this sample, this clonotype turned up many times. The V gene is TRBV7-2, the J gene TRBJ1-5; perhaps TRBD1 as D (5 bases). V lost 6 bases to trimming and J lost 6 bases, with 12 bases between them. CDR1 and CDR2 from the germline V gene are SGHTA and FQGNSA. The CDR3 has 13 residues. CDR3 in amino acids: CASSRGVTQPQHF. The CDR3 nucleotides are TGTGCCAGCAGTCGAGGGGTAACTCAGCCCCAGCATTTT.

This clonotype was detected only a few times. The rearrangement uses TRBV10-3 and TRBJ2-6; no definite D call. Trimming cost V 11 bases and J 4 bases, with 12 bases left between them. Per germline, CDR1 ENHRY and CDR2 SYGVKD. CDR3 size: 13 residues. The CDR3 bases are TGTGCCGTTCATCCCGGGGGGGCCAACGTCCTGACTTTC. This translates into CAVHPGGANVLTF.

The chain employs TRBV20-1 and TRBJ1-3; 9 bases fit TRBD1. Trimming cost V 6 bases and J 1 base; bases outside gene matches: 4. This CDR3 is built from 14 residues. CDR1 and CDR2 from the germline V gene are DFQATT and SNEGSKA (reference sequence). The CDR3 protein is CSAEQGASGNTIYF. The CDR3 DNA reads TGCAGTGCCGAACAGGGGGCGTCTGGAAACACCATATATTTT.

This chain links TRBV24-1 with TRBJ2-7; 8 nucleotides align to TRBD1. V gave up 3 bases and J gave up 6 bases; unmatched junction bases: 6. The germline gives CDR1 KGHDR, CDR2 SFDVKD. The CDR3 sequence is 14 residues long. In nucleotides, the CDR3 is TGTGCCACCAGTGATACGGACAGGGATGTCGAGCAGTACTTC. This sequence encodes CATSDTDRDVEQYF.

This clonotype was counted ten times or more. The chain employs TRBV12-3 or TRBV12-4 and TRBJ1-1; 8 bases agree with TRBD1. V lost 6 bases and J lost 3; bases outside the gene matches: 9. CDR3 length: 15 amino acids. CDR3 residues: CASSLGQGPDTEAFF. The DNA for the CDR3 is TGTGCCAGCAGCCTCGGACAGGGCCCTGACACTGAAGCTTTCTTT.

In this sample, this clonotype turned up a few times. The chain joins TRBV20-1 to TRBJ1-3, with D unclear. This CDR3 is 13 amino acids long. Germline V gene sequence: CDR1 DFQATT, CDR2 SNEGSKA (reference sequence). Trimming took 0 bases from V and 2 from J, leaving 5 bases between them. CDR3 residues: CSARDSPGNTIYF. The CDR3 DNA reads as TGCAGTGCTAGAGATTCCCCTGGAAACACCATATATTTT.

This clonotype has at least ten counts. This sequence joins TRBV11-2 and TRBJ1-1; D is ambiguous. V lost 7 bases and J 1 base, leaving 10 bases between the germline ends. The CDR3 totals 13 residues. Germline loops: CDR1 SGHAT, CDR2 FQNNGV. The CDR3 sequence: CASTRAANTEAFF. The CDR3 DNA reads as TGTGCCAGCACCCGGGCAGCGAACACTGAAGCTTTCTTT.

The rearrangement joins TRBV7-2 to TRBJ1-2; D ambiguous. The CDR3 runs 14 residues. The germline gives CDR1 SGHTA, CDR2 FQGNSA. Trimming cost V 4 bases and J 0 bases, with 9 bases left between them. DNA for the CDR3: TGTGCCAGCAGCTACCCGCCGGCTAACTATGGCTACACCTTC. Protein: CASSYPPANYGYTF.